Below are 2 T cell receptor beta chains sequenced from a single sample in a study of human T cells and chemical hapten exposure. The time point here: pre-sensitization, week 0. Documented treatment: therapeutic diphenylcyclopropenone sensitization with weekly scalp DPC. A single record per CDR3 protein comes from TCRdb applying MiXCR to the RACE reads. Of approximately 260,000 distinct CDR3 sequences listed, about 9% are singletons. This sample comprised whole blood, obtained in connection with sensitization to the hapten diphenylcyclopropenone (DPC). These receptors came from a woman between 35 and 50 years old with alopecia areata. Some clones in this sample may be carry-over from other donors' samples.

This clonotype was seen once. This chain joins TRBV5-8 and TRBJ1-6; 8 positions agree with TRBD1. This CDR3 comprises 17 residues. In germline, CDR1 is SGHTS, CDR2 YDEGEE. With 4 bases clipped from V and 5 bases from J, the junction kept 11 bases outside the gene matches. The CDR3 sequence: CASSIWVRTGHNSPLHF. The CDR3 bases are TGTGCCAGCAGCATATGGGTCCGGACAGGGCATAATTCACCCCTCCACTTT.

This clonotype turned up a few times. This chain links TRBV6-5 with TRBJ1-1; 7 nucleotides align to TRBD1. Germline assignment: CDR1 MNHEY and CDR2 SVGAGI. The J segment lost 7 bases and the V segment lost 2 bases, leaving 13 bases of the junction unmatched. The CDR3 covers 16 residues. The CDR3 sequence: CASSYGAPTGASEAFF. The DNA of the CDR3 is TGTGCCAGCAGTTACGGTGCCCCCACAGGGGCCAGTGAAGCTTTCTTT.